This is a list of T cell receptor beta chains from one sample in a study of cytomegalovirus exposure and HLA in healthy donors. TCRdb's table, derived via immunoSEQ multiplex PCR, lists solely in-frame clones and lacks some. The table for this sample gives under 200,000 clones. The sequenced sample consisted of PBMCs. These receptors were obtained from a man in his thirties or forties in good health and CMV-seronegative. Each CDR3 is given with its conserved first and last residue. A D gene is named only where the DNA matches it firmly.

D gene: .; J gene: TRBJ1-3; V gene: TRBV18; CDR3 DNA: TGTGCCAGCTCACCAAGCCCCCCCTCGGGGGGCTCTGGAAACACCATATATTTT; CDR3 protein: CASSPSPPSGGSGNTIYF
D gene: .; J gene: TRBJ2-7; V gene: TRBV6-6; CDR3 DNA: TGTGCCAGCAGTTACTCGCAGGGGACCTACGAGCAGTACTTC; CDR3 protein: CASSYSQGTYEQYF
D gene: .; J gene: TRBJ2-3; V gene: TRBV16; CDR3 DNA: TGTGCCAGCAGCCAATCCGCGGTAGCAGCATATACGCAGTATTTT; CDR3 protein: CASSQSAVAAYTQYF
D gene: TRBD1; J gene: TRBJ1-4; V gene: TRBV19; CDR3 DNA: TGTGCCAGTAGTATAGTCCAGGGGGCGAATGAAAAACTGTTTTTT; CDR3 protein: CASSIVQGANEKLFF
D gene: .; J gene: TRBJ1-6; V gene: TRBV7-2; CDR3 DNA: TGTGCCAGCAGCTCCGCGACAGATCTGCGCACCCTCCACTTT; CDR3 protein: CASSSATDLRTLHF
D gene: .; J gene: TRBJ2-3; V gene: TRBV13; CDR3 DNA: TGTGCCAGCAGTCCATTGGGAGTAGATACGCAGTATTTT; CDR3 protein: CASSPLGVDTQYF
D gene: TRBD2; J gene: TRBJ2-2; V gene: TRBV7-7; CDR3 DNA: TGTGCCAGCAGCTTAGTAGCGGGAGACACGGGCGGGGAGCTGTTTTTT; CDR3 protein: CASSLVAGDTGGELFF
D gene: .; J gene: TRBJ2-3; V gene: TRBV14; CDR3 DNA: TGTGCCAGCAGCCTTTTAGGCGGTGGCACAGATACGCAGTATTTT; CDR3 protein: CASSLLGGGTDTQYF
D gene: .; J gene: TRBJ2-7; V gene: TRBV10-2; CDR3 DNA: TGCGCCAGCAGTGCGAAGGGGAACGAGCAGTACTTC; CDR3 protein: CASSAKGNEQYF
D gene: TRBD2; J gene: TRBJ2-1; V gene: TRBV9; CDR3 DNA: TGTGCCAGCAGCGTATTGACTAGCGGGAAAAATGAGCAGTTCTTC; CDR3 protein: CASSVLTSGKNEQFF
D gene: TRBD1; J gene: TRBJ1-5; V gene: TRBV7-9; CDR3 DNA: TGTGCCAGCAGCTTAACAGGGGGCTTAGAGCCCCAGCATTTT; CDR3 protein: CASSLTGGLEPQHF
D gene: TRBD1; J gene: TRBJ1-1; V gene: TRBV28; CDR3 DNA: TGTGCCAGCAGTTTATCCCCGCGACTGAGGACAGGCATGAACACTGAAGCTTTCTTT; CDR3 protein: CASSLSPRLRTGMNTEAFF
D gene: .; J gene: TRBJ1-4; V gene: TRBV30; CDR3 DNA: TGTGCCTGGAGTGTACGGAAGGGGCCAAACGAAAAACTGTTTTTT; CDR3 protein: CAWSVRKGPNEKLFF
D gene: .; J gene: TRBJ1-1; V gene: TRBV30; CDR3 DNA: TGTGCCTGGCGACGGGTCGCTGAAGCTTTCTTT; CDR3 protein: CAWRRVAEAFF
D gene: .; J gene: TRBJ1-2; V gene: TRBV6-5; CDR3 DNA: TGTGCCAGCAGTTACTCGGTCGGAGGGGACTATGGCTACACCTTC; CDR3 protein: CASSYSVGGDYGYTF
D gene: TRBD2; J gene: TRBJ2-3; V gene: TRBV9; CDR3 DNA: TGTGCCAGCAGCGTTTGGGGCGGGGGTCACACAGATACGCAGTATTTT; CDR3 protein: CASSVWGGGHTDTQYF